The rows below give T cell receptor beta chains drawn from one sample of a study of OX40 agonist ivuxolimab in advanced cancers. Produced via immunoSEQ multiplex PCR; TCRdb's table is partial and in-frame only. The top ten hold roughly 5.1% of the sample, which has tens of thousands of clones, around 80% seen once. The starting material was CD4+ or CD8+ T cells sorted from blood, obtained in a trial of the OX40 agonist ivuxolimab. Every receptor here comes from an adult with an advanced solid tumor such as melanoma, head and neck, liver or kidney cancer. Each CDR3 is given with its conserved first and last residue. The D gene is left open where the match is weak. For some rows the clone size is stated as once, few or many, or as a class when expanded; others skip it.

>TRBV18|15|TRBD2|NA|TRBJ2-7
CASSPGTSGSWEQYF
TGTGCCAGCTCACCAGGGACTAGCGGGAGTTGGGAGCAGTACTTC
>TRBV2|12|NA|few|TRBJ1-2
CASEGGNPGYTF
TGTGCCAGCGAAGGTGGCAATCCTGGCTACACCTTC
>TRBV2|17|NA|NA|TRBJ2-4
CASSEGNLWVAKNIQYF
TGTGCCAGCAGTGAAGGGAATCTGTGGGTAGCCAAAAACATTCAGTACTTC
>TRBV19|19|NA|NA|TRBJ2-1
CASSIDIDSMLSSYNEQFF
TGTGCCAGTAGTATAGATATCGACAGCATGCTTAGCTCCTACAATGAGCAGTTCTTC
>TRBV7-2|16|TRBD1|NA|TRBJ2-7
CASSLSTGGRANEQYF
TGTGCCAGCAGCTTATCGACAGGGGGGAGGGCCAACGAGCAGTACTTC
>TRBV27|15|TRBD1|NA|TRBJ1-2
CASRPSGTVYYGYTF
TGTGCCAGCAGACCCTCCGGGACAGTTTACTATGGCTACACCTTC
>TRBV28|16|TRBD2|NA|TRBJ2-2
CATSLAGGRDTGELFF
TGTGCCACCTCCCTAGCGGGGGGCCGCGACACCGGGGAGCTGTTTTTT
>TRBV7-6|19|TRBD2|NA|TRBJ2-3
CASSLGLAPLAGDTDTQYF
TGTGCCAGCAGCTTAGGTCTTGCCCCACTAGCGGGGGACACAGATACGCAGTATTTT
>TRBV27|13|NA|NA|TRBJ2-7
CASSPVGSYEQYF
TGTGCCAGCAGTCCAGTTGGGTCCTACGAGCAGTACTTC
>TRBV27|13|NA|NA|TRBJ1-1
CASRLGVNTEAFF
TGTGCCAGCAGATTGGGGGTGAACACTGAAGCTTTCTTT
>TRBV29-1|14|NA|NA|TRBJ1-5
CSVGFGGVGQPQHF
TGCAGCGTTGGCTTTGGGGGAGTAGGACAGCCCCAGCATTTT
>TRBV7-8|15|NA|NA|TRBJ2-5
CASSLHHRNQETQYF
TGTGCCAGCAGCTTACACCACAGGAACCAAGAGACCCAGTACTTC
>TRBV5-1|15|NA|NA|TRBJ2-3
CASSFLFRHTDTQYF
TGCGCCAGCAGCTTCTTATTTCGGCACACAGATACGCAGTATTTT
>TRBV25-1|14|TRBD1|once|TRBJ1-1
CASREGAWDTEAFF
TGTGCCAGCAGAGAGGGGGCGTGGGACACTGAAGCTTTCTTT
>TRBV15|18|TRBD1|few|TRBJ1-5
CATSRDLADRGRNQPQHF
TGTGCCACCAGCAGAGATCTTGCGGACAGGGGAAGAAATCAGCCCCAGCATTTT
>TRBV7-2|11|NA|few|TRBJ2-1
CASSGPQEQFF
TGTGCCAGCAGCGGGCCTCAGGAGCAGTTCTTC
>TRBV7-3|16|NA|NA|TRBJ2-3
CASSLKGGRGADTQYF
TGTGCCAGCAGCTTAAAGGGTGGAAGAGGGGCAGATACGCAGTATTTT
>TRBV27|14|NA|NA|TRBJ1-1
CASSLNSRNTEAFF
TGTGCCAGCAGTTTAAACAGCCGGAACACTGAAGCTTTCTTT
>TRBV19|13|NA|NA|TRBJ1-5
CASSKELSATQHF
TGTGCCAGTAGTAAGGAACTATCAGCGACCCAGCATTTT
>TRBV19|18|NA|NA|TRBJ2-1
CASSTNVPSASSYNEQFF
TGTGCCAGTAGTACTAACGTCCCCAGCGCCTCATCCTACAATGAGCAGTTCTTC
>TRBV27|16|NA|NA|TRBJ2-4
CASSFRAGLAKNIQYF
TGTGCCAGCAGTTTTCGGGCGGGACTAGCCAAAAACATTCAGTACTTC
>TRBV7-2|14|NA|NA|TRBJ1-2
CASSLVLWGNGYTF
TGTGCCAGCAGCTTAGTGCTCTGGGGGAATGGCTACACCTTC
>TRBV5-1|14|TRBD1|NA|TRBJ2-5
CASSPNQGAKTQYF
TGCGCCAGCAGCCCCAATCAGGGGGCAAAGACCCAGTACTTC
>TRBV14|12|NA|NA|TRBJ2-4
CASSAAGNIQYF
TGTGCCAGCAGCGCGGCCGGGAACATTCAGTACTTC
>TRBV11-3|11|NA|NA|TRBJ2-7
CASSFWGEQYF
TGTGCCAGCAGCTTCTGGGGGGAGCAGTACTTC
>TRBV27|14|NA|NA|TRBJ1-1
CASTPGPMNTEAFF
TGTGCCAGCACTCCGGGACCGATGAACACTGAAGCTTTCTTT
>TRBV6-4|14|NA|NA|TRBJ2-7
CASSPSWRSGEQYF
TGTGCCAGCAGTCCTTCCTGGAGATCGGGGGAGCAGTACTTC
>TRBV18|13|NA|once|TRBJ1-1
CASSPPGGAEAFF
TGTGCCAGCTCACCACCGGGAGGTGCTGAAGCTTTCTTT
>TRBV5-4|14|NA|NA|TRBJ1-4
CASSLLQEGEKLFF
TGTGCCAGCAGCTTGTTACAGGAGGGCGAAAAACTGTTTTTT
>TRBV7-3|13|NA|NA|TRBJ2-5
CASSLGQKETQYF
TGTGCCAGCAGCCTAGGACAGAAAGAGACCCAGTACTTC
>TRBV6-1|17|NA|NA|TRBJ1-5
CASSERTARASNQPQHF
TGTGCCAGCAGTGAAAGGACAGCAAGAGCTAGCAATCAGCCCCAGCATTTT
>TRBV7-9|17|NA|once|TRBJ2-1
CASSFPTGTHGNGEQFF
TGTGCCAGCAGCTTTCCCACCGGGACACATGGAAATGGTGAGCAGTTCTTC
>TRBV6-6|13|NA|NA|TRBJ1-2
CASSPDPNYGYTF
TGTGCCAGCAGTCCCGACCCGAACTATGGCTACACCTTC
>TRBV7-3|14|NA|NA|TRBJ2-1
CASSLHPPYNEQFF
TGTGCCAGCAGCTTACATCCTCCCTATAATGAGCAGTTCTTC
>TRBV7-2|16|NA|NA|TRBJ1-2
CASSPGGAGANYGYTF
TGTGCCAGCAGCCCCGGGGGGGCAGGGGCGAACTATGGCTACACCTTC
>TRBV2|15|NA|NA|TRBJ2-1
CASSEAGRSHNEQFF
TGTGCCAGCAGTGAAGCGGGCCGGAGTCACAATGAGCAGTTCTTC
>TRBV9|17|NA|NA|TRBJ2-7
CASSVGGGQNGLGEQYF
TGTGCCAGCAGCGTAGGAGGAGGACAAAATGGGTTAGGCGAGCAGTACTTC
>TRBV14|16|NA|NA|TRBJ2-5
CASSQGSGGGYETQYF
TGTGCCAGCAGCCAAGGATCTGGAGGAGGTTATGAGACCCAGTACTTC
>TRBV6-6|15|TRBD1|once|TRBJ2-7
CASSPGTGNSHEQYF
TGTGCCAGCAGCCCCGGGACAGGGAATAGCCACGAGCAGTACTTC
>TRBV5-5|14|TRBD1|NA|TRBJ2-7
CASSPAGQGYEQYF
TGTGCCAGCAGTCCCGCGGGACAGGGATACGAGCAGTACTTC
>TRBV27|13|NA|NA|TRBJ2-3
CASRQTGSDTQYF
TGTGCCAGCAGACAAACAGGGTCAGATACGCAGTATTTT
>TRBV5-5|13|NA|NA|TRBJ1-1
CASSLQAGTEAFF
TGTGCCAGCAGCTTGCAGGCTGGGACTGAAGCTTTCTTT
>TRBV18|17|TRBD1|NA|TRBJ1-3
CASSPPGQAFSGNTIYF
TGTGCCAGCTCACCGCCGGGACAGGCCTTCTCTGGAAACACCATATATTTT
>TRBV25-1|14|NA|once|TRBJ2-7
CASSGDLAVYEQYF
TGTGCCAGCAGTGGAGATCTAGCTGTGTACGAGCAGTACTTC
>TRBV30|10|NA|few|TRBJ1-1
CAADRMEAFF
TGTGCCGCAGACAGAATGGAAGCTTTCTTT
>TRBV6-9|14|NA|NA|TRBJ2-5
CASSYDGVQETQYF
TGTGCCAGCAGTTATGATGGGGTTCAAGAGACCCAGTACTTC
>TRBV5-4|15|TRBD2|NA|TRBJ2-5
CASSSGTSGKETQYF
TGTGCCAGCAGCTCAGGGACTAGCGGAAAAGAGACCCAGTACTTC
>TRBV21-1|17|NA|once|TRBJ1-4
CASSSGRGALREEKLFF
TGTGCCAGCAGCTCGGGGAGGGGGGCCCTACGGGAGGAAAAACTGTTTTTT
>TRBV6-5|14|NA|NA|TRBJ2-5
CASSRSWFQETQYF
TGTGCCAGCAGTCGTAGCTGGTTCCAAGAGACCCAGTACTTC
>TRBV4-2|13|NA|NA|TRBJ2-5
CASSQVMSETQYF
TGTGCCAGCAGCCAAGTCATGAGCGAGACCCAGTACTTC